This record looks at one T cell receptor beta chain sequence and its context. Its antigen is unknown. Libraries were prepared by immunoSEQ multiplex PCR; TCRdb keeps only in-frame clonotypes and omits some of them. The data hold some 30,000 clones, with roughly 80% observed a single time. Trimming left V 2 bases short and J 3 bases short, with 13 bases between. This CDR3 comprises 15 residues. Germline values: CDR1 SGHAT, CDR2 FQNNGV. These data are taken from a study of T cells in localized non-small cell lung cancer. Study observations and caveats: Uninvolved adjacent lung showed the highest T cell clonality, exceeding tumor. Tumor samples were not multi-region, leaving intratumor heterogeneity unexcluded.

This receptor was taken from a male donor at least 60 years old with stage II squamous cell lung carcinoma. This chain links TRBV11-2 with TRBJ1-2, with TRBD1 as a possible D gene (5 bases). Sequencing was performed on peripheral blood, taken before any cancer treatment. The CDR3 is CASSLRLTGDYGYTF. CDR3 DNA: TGTGCCAGCAGCTTAAGGCTGACGGGGGACTATGGCTACACCTTC.